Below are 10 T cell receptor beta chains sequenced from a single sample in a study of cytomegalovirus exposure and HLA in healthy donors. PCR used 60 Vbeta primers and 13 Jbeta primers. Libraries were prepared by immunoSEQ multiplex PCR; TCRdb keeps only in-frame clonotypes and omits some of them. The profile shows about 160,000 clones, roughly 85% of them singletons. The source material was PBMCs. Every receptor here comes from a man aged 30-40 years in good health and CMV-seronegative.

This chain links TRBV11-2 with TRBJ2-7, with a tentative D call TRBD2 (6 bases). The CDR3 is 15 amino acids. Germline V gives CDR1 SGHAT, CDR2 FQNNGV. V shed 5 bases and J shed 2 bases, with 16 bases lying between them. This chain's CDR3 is CASSQAWGVPYEQYF. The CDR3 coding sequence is TGTGCCAGCAGCCAAGCTTGGGGGGTCCCCTACGAGCAGTACTTC.

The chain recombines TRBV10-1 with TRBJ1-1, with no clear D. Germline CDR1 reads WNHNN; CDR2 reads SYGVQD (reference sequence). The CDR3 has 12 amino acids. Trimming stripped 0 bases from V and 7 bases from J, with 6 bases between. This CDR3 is CASSESFHEAFF. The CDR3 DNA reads TGCGCCAGCAGTGAGTCTTTTCATGAAGCTTTCTTT.

In DNA form, the CDR3 reads TGTGCCAGCAGTTTACGGTTCCAGGGGAATCAGCCCCAGCATTTT. Its protein is CASSLRFQGNQPQHF. V and J are TRBV28 and TRBJ1-5, with D perhaps TRBD1 (6 bases). Germline loops: CDR1 MDHEN, CDR2 SYDVKM. V dropped 2 bases and J dropped 4 bases, with 12 bases sitting between them. This CDR3 is 15 amino acids long. The whole variable domain, filled in from reference TRBV28 and TRBJ1-5, reads DVKVTQSSRYLVKRTGEKVFLECVQDMDHENMFWYRQDPGLGLRLIYFSYDVKMKEKGDIPEGYSVSREKKERFSLILESASTNQTSMYLCASSLRFQGNQPQHFGDGTRLSIL.

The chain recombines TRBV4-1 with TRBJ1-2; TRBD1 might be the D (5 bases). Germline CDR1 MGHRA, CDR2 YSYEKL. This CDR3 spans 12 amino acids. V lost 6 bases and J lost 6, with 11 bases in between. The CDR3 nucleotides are TGCGCCAGCAGTTGGATAGGGGATGGCTACACCTTC. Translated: CASSWIGDGYTF.

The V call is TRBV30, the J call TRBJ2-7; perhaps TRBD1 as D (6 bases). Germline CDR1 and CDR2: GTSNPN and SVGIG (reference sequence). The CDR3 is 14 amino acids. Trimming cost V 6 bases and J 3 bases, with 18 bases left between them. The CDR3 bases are TGTGCCTGTCGAAACAGGGTATCGAGCTACGAGCAGTACTTC. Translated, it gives CACRNRVSSYEQYF.

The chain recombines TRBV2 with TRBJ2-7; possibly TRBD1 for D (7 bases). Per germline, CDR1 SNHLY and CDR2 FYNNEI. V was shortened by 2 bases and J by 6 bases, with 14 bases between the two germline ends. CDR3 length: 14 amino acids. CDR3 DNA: TGTGCCAGCAGTGAACGGGCAGGGGGGATCGAGCAGTACTTC. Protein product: CASSERAGGIEQYF.

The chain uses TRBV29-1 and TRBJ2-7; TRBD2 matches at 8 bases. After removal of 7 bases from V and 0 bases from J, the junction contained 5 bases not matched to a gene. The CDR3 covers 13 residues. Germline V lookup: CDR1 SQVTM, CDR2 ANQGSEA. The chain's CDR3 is CSDSSGNSYEQYF. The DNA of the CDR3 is TGCAGCGACAGTAGCGGGAACTCCTACGAGCAGTACTTC.

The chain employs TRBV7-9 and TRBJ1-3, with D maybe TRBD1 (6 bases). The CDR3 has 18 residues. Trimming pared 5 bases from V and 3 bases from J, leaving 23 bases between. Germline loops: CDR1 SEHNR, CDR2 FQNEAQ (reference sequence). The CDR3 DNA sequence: TGTGCCAGCAGCCAAACTATTATGGGGGCGCGATTTGGAAACACCATATATTTT. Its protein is CASSQTIMGARFGNTIYF.

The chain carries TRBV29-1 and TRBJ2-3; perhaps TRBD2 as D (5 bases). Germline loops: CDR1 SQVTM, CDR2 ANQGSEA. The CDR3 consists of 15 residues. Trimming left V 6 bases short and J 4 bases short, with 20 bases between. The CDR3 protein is CSVKSRGEMADTQYF. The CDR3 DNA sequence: TGCAGCGTCAAATCCCGGGGTGAGATGGCAGATACGCAGTATTTT.

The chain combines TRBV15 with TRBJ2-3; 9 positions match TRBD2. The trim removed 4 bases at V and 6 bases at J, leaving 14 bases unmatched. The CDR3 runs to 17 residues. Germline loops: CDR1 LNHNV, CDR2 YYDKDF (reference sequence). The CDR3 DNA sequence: TGTGCCACCAGCACAAAGAGAGGTGGGCTAGCGGGGGATACGCAGTATTTT. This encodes CATSTKRGGLAGDTQYF.